This T cell receptor (beta chain) was documented in a study of T cell repertoires in cytomegalovirus infection. As for the study in general: Matching HLA type and CMV infection were both indicated by public TCR beta signatures.

This CDR3 contains 14 residues. Trimming took off 5 bases at V and 7 bases at J, with 15 bases between the two ends. CDR1 and CDR2 from the germline V gene are DFQATT and SNEGSKA (reference sequence). TCRdb reprocessed the reads via MiXCR and lists one record per CDR3 protein. The sample carries about 920,000 distinct CDR3 sequences, more than 25% recorded once. In its sample, this clonotype was seen a few times. The antigen is unknown. V usage is TRBV20-1 and J usage is TRBJ1-6, with D tentatively TRBD1 (6 bases). The sequence was collected from a human donor in good health (CMV status not recorded). Some clones in this sample may be carry-over from other donors' samples. Sample: cultured CD8+ T cells from PBMCs, taken from culture after CMV antigen stimulation. The CDR3 nucleotides are TGCAGTGCTCGGGGGGCAGGGTCGAATTCACCCCTCCACTTT. Protein product: CSARGAGSNSPLHF.